This T cell receptor (beta chain) was observed in a study of neurological immune-mediated disorders. Study-wide points: HTLV-1-associated myelopathy showed the most TCR clonal expansion; multiple sclerosis the least, below healthy controls.

The authors made cDNA by 5'RACE with 10-nucleotide random UMIs. TCRdb reanalysed the 5' RACE reads using MiXCR and keeps one entry per CDR3 protein. The table records some 60,000 distinct CDR3 sequences, nearly 10% of them present only once. This clonotype appeared many times. The antigen remains undetermined. V lost 0 bases and J lost 5, with 14 bases in between. The CDR3 has 15 residues. CDR1 is SGDLS, CDR2 YYNGEE, per germline. Time point specified: longitudinal time-point 2. The origin of this receptor is a man aged 25-40 years in good health. The V and J genes are TRBV9 and TRBJ2-5, with D perhaps given as TRBD1 or TRBD2 (6 bases each). The sequenced sample was PBMCs. This CDR3 is CASSVEGGGGETQYF. The CDR3 bases are TGTGCCAGCAGCGTAGAGGGGGGAGGAGGCGAGACCCAGTACTTC.